This T cell receptor beta chain was retrieved from a study of Graves' ophthalmopathy and Graves' hyperthyroidism. Amplified TCR beta CDR3 regions were obtained using RNA transcripts as template. First-round RT-PCR relied on HTBI primers, and a second-round multiplex PCR came next. A single record per CDR3 protein comes from TCRdb applying MiXCR to the multiplex PCR reads. The sample contains about 400,000 distinct CDR3 sequences, over 20% of which appear only once. The length of the CDR3 is 15 residues. The germline CDR1 and CDR2 sequences are KGHDR and SFDVKD. The junction had 4 bases not matched to a gene; V was cut back by 3 bases and J by 0 bases. This clonotype has ten or more counts. The antigen remains undetermined. Study-level findings and limits: In separating ophthalmopathy from stable hyperthyroidism, a 13-signature model achieved about 90% sensitivity and 75% to 84% specificity.

V usage is TRBV24-1 and J usage is TRBJ2-7; TRBD2 aligns across 7 bases. The receptor's source is a woman aged 18-29 years with stable Graves' hyperthyroidism. Sequences were obtained from peripheral blood. Here the CDR3 reads CATSDVSGTSYEQYF. The CDR3 DNA reads as TGTGCCACCAGTGATGTAAGCGGGACCTCCTACGAGCAGTACTTC.